Sequencing of this T cell receptor (beta chain) was carried out in a study of naive and memory T cell subsets. Trimming took 3 bases from V and 5 from J, leaving 10 bases between them. The CDR3 runs 13 residues. An equimolar mix of two oligonucleotides served as the beta constant-region primer for TRBC1 and TRBC2. Four rounds of PCR amplified the ligated cDNA using nested alpha and beta constant-region primers plus SP2. TCRdb independently ran MiXCR on the UMI-ligation and nested PCR reads; one entry per CDR3 protein. The repertoire holds some 150,000 distinct CDR3 sequences, with approximately 15% as singletons. This clonotype occurred a few times. Its antigen is unidentified. Study-level findings and limits: Over 85% of naive TCR sequences appeared only once after error correction, unlike memory subsets.

From the second PCR step, alpha and beta chains were amplified apart. This sequence originates from a human donor in good health. The sample consisted of naive CD4+ T cells from blood. The chain joins TRBV12-3 or TRBV12-4 to TRBJ2-5; D is unresolved. The CDR3 sequence is CASSLSRLETQYF. For the CDR3, the DNA is TGTGCCAGCAGTTTGAGTAGGCTGGAGACCCAGTACTTC.